The 23 T cell receptor beta chains below were found in one sample sequenced in a study of CD8+ T cells in alopecia areata. The authors extracted RNA and reverse transcribed it into cDNA as the sequencing template. Sequenced by immunoSEQ multiplex PCR; TCRdb stores in-frame clones only, minus some. The sample has about 30,000 clones, approximately 60% seen once. The sequenced material came from NKG2D-high CD8+ T cells sorted from blood. The origin of the receptors is a human donor with alopecia areata.

The V call is TRBV18, the J call TRBJ2-7; 7 bases are shared with TRBD1. J gave up 3 bases and V 6 bases, and 8 bases lay outside the gene matches. Looked up from germline, CDR1 is KGHSH and CDR2 is LQKENI. This CDR3 contains 14 residues. This CDR3 is CASSSRDRVYEQYF. The CDR3 DNA reads as TGTGCCAGCTCGTCCAGAGACAGGGTCTACGAGCAGTACTTC.

This clone was found a few times. The V call is TRBV5-5, the J call TRBJ2-1, with 13 bases lining up with TRBD2. J gave up 7 bases and V 0 bases, and 1 base lay outside the gene matches. Per the germline V gene, CDR1 is SGHKS and CDR2 is YYEKEE (reference sequence). This CDR3 comprises 15 residues. The CDR3 is CASSLGTSGSNEQFF. For the CDR3, the DNA is TGTGCCAGCAGCTTGGGGACTAGCGGGAGTAATGAGCAGTTCTTC.

The chain carries TRBV7-9 and TRBJ2-3, with D hard to call. The ends were cut back, 5 bases at V and 4 bases at J, with 7 bases in the middle. This CDR3 contains 12 residues. Germline V gene sequence: CDR1 SEHNR, CDR2 FQNEAQ (reference sequence). The CDR3 reads CASSGASDTQYF. DNA of the CDR3: TGTGCCAGCAGCGGCGCGTCAGATACGCAGTATTTT.

The rearrangement links TRBV30 to TRBJ2-3; 10 bases are shared with TRBD2. The CDR3 spans 17 residues. J was trimmed by 4 bases and V by 0 bases; bases with no gene match: 10. CDR1 and CDR2 from the germline V gene are GTSNPN and SVGIG (reference sequence). CDR3 residues: CAWSVSLAGDIADTQYF. The CDR3, as DNA: TGTGCCTGGAGTGTAAGTCTAGCGGGAGATATCGCAGATACGCAGTATTTT.

The chain joins TRBV4-1 to TRBJ1-5, with 7 bases identical to TRBD1. J lost 5 bases, V lost 1 base, and 2 bases had no gene match. Germline V gene lookup returns CDR1 MGHRA and CDR2 YSYEKL. The CDR3 is 14 residues long. CDR3: CASSQGQGDQPQHF. The CDR3 nucleotides are TGCGCCAGCAGCCAAGGACAGGGAGATCAGCCCCAGCATTTT.

The chain joins TRBV27 to TRBJ2-7, with a weak D call TRBD2 (5 bases). CDR1 is MNHEY and CDR2 is SMNVEV in the germline V gene (reference sequence). CDR3 length: 14 amino acids. The V gene lost 2 bases and the J gene lost 0 bases, with 8 bases spanning the gap. CDR3 nucleotides: TGTGCCAGCAGTTTAAGCGGCCGCTCCTACGAGCAGTACTTC. Its translation is CASSLSGRSYEQYF.

V usage is TRBV27 and J usage is TRBJ2-7, with D possibly TRBD1 on 5 matching bases. There are 13 residues in the CDR3. With 2 bases removed from V and 4 bases from J, the gap between germline ends came to 9 bases. Looked up from germline, CDR1 is MNHEY and CDR2 is SMNVEV (reference sequence). CDR3 residues: CASSLRGFYEQYF. The DNA for the CDR3 is TGTGCCAGCAGTTTAAGGGGTTTTTACGAGCAGTACTTC.

This clone was found a few times. This chain connects TRBV19 to TRBJ1-5; 7 bases align to TRBD1. Looked up from germline, CDR1 is LNHDA and CDR2 is SQIVND (reference sequence). The CDR3 is made up of 13 amino acids. V trimming: 5 bases; J trimming: 4 bases; junction bases outside the gene matches: 2. DNA of the CDR3: TGTGCCAGTAGTCGACAGGGTAATCAGCCCCAGCATTTT. Its translation is CASSRQGNQPQHF. Looking up the rest from reference TRBV19 and TRBJ1-5 gives the full variable domain: DGGITQSPKYLFRKEGQNVTLSCEQNLNHDAMYWYRQDPGQGLRLIYYSQIVNDFQKGDIAEGYSVSREKKESFPLTVTSAQKNPTAFYLCASSRQGNQPQHFGDGTRLSIL.

This clone showed up just once. The chain has TRBV4-3 and TRBJ2-7; D possibly corresponds to TRBD2 (5 bases). The CDR3 consists of 13 residues. Trimming removed 0 bases from V and 6 bases from J, with 9 bases in between. Germline values: CDR1 LGHNA, CDR2 YSLEER. This chain's CDR3 is CASSQDRGAEQYF. CDR3 nucleotide sequence: TGCGCCAGCAGCCAAGATCGGGGTGCCGAGCAGTACTTC.

The V gene is TRBV19, the J gene TRBJ2-1; 7 positions agree with TRBD2. Per germline, CDR1 LNHDA and CDR2 SQIVND (reference sequence). V shed 7 bases, J shed 0 bases, and the junction held 6 bases outside the gene matches. CDR3 length: 15 residues. In DNA, the CDR3 is TGTGCCAGTAACATCGGGGGGAGCTCCTACAATGAGCAGTTCTTC. This encodes CASNIGGSSYNEQFF. The full variable domain, in which reference TRBV19 and TRBJ2-1 provide the parts outside the CDR3, is DGGITQSPKYLFRKEGQNVTLSCEQNLNHDAMYWYRQDPGQGLRLIYYSQIVNDFQKGDIAEGYSVSREKKESFPLTVTSAQKNPTAFYLCASNIGGSSYNEQFFGPGTRLTVL.

The J gene is TRBJ2-1, the V gene TRBV4-2; D is uncertain. Between the trimmed V and J ends, which lost 1 base and 8 bases, there was a span of 9 bases. CDR3 size: 13 residues. Germline CDR1 and CDR2: LGHNA and YNFKEQ. The CDR3 region is CASSQVYVDEQFF. CDR3 bases: TGTGCCAGCAGCCAAGTTTATGTCGATGAGCAGTTCTTC.

This clone came up a few times. The rearrangement links TRBV4-1 to TRBJ2-5, with TRBD2 matching 8 bases. V dropped 0 bases and J dropped 5; count of bases not matched to a gene: 8. The CDR3 extends over 16 amino acids. Germline V gene lookup returns CDR1 MGHRA and CDR2 YSYEKL. CDR3 bases: TGCGCCAGCAGCCAAGAAGGAGGACTAGCTGGTGAGACCCAGTACTTC. Encoded protein: CASSQEGGLAGETQYF.

The chain combines TRBV29-1 with TRBJ2-7; no reliable D call. The CDR3 spans 12 residues. The ends were cut back, 6 bases at V and 3 bases at J, with 12 bases in the middle. Per the germline V gene, CDR1 is SQVTM and CDR2 is ANQGSEA. The CDR3 nucleotides read TGCAGCGTCGCTACAGAGATCTACGAGCAGTACTTC. Its protein is CSVATEIYEQYF.

The chain has TRBV27 and TRBJ2-2, with D possibly being TRBD2 (5 bases). V shed 4 bases and J shed 1 base, with 13 bases lying between them. Germline V lookup: CDR1 MNHEY, CDR2 SMNVEV (reference sequence). This CDR3 comprises 16 residues. CDR3 in DNA: TGTGCCAGCAGTTGGCTAGCCGATATGAACACCGGGGAGCTGTTTTTT. It is translated as CASSWLADMNTGELFF.

The chain carries TRBV7-8 and TRBJ2-1, with TRBD1 as a possible D gene (7 bases). The CDR3 is 14 residues long. V dropped 1 base and J dropped 6 bases, with 10 bases sitting between them. Germline values: CDR1 SGHVS, CDR2 FQNEAQ. The CDR3 coding sequence is TGTGCCAGCAGCTTAGGGCAGGGGGGCAATGAGCAGTTCTTC. Translated, it gives CASSLGQGGNEQFF.

The gene calls are TRBV5-1 and TRBJ2-1, with 8 nucleotides matching TRBD2. This CDR3 comprises 19 residues. The germline V gene has CDR1 SGHRS and CDR2 YFSETQ. V was pared by 4 bases and J by 4 bases, with 19 bases of the junction left unmatched. CDR3 region: CASSALGLWAGGLYNEQFF. The CDR3 nucleotides read TGCGCCAGCAGCGCCCTTGGTCTCTGGGCGGGAGGACTGTACAATGAGCAGTTCTTC.

This chain connects TRBV7-2 to TRBJ2-1; 13 nucleotides align to TRBD2. Germline V gives CDR1 SGHTA, CDR2 FQGNSA. Unmatched junction bases numbered 4, after V lost 3 bases and J lost 5 bases. This CDR3 spans 16 amino acids. The CDR3 coding sequence is TGTGCCAGCAGCTTGGGACTAGCGGGGCCGAACAATGAGCAGTTCTTC. This sequence encodes CASSLGLAGPNNEQFF.

The gene calls are TRBV4-1 and TRBJ2-7, with D hard to call. Between the trimmed V and J ends, which lost 0 bases and 4 bases, there was a span of 10 bases. The germline V gene has CDR1 MGHRA and CDR2 YSYEKL. The CDR3 has 14 amino acids. CDR3 nucleotide sequence: TGCGCCAGCAGCCAAGATGTAGTGGGATACGAGCAGTACTTC. This encodes CASSQDVVGYEQYF.

V usage is TRBV9 and J usage is TRBJ1-4; 8 nucleotides agree with TRBD1. This CDR3 comprises 14 residues. The ends lost 0 bases at V and 7 bases at J; junction bases unmatched: 2. The germline CDR1 and CDR2 sequences are SGDLS and YYNGEE. The chain's CDR3 is CASSVAQGAEKLFF. In DNA form, the CDR3 reads TGTGCCAGCAGCGTAGCCCAGGGGGCTGAAAAACTGTTTTTT. Full variable domain (missing parts from reference TRBV9 and TRBJ1-4): DSGVTQTPKHLITATGQRVTLRCSPRSGDLSVYWYQQSLDQGLQFLIQYYNGEERAKGNILERFSAQQFPDLHSELNLSSLELGDSALYFCASSVAQGAEKLFFGSGTQLSVL.

The V call is TRBV27, the J call TRBJ2-7; 7 bases map to TRBD2. In germline, CDR1 is MNHEY, CDR2 SMNVEV (reference sequence). This CDR3 has 16 residues. Trimming removed 1 base from V and 0 bases from J; junction bases left unmatched: 6. This CDR3 is CASSLFGGLGSYEQYF. The CDR3, as DNA: TGTGCCAGCAGTTTATTCGGGGGGTTGGGCTCCTACGAGCAGTACTTC.

The chain joins TRBV7-9 to TRBJ2-7; 7 positions match TRBD1. V lost 5 bases, J lost 3 bases, and 1 base stayed unmatched. This CDR3 has 12 amino acids. Germline V gives CDR1 SEHNR, CDR2 FQNEAQ (reference sequence). The CDR3, as DNA: TGTGCCAGCAGCCGACAGGGCTACGAGCAGTACTTC. It specifies CASSRQGYEQYF.

This clone has a handful of counts. V usage is TRBV28 and J usage is TRBJ2-1, with 8 bases lining up with TRBD2. The germline V gene has CDR1 MDHEN and CDR2 SYDVKM. The CDR3 is made up of 14 amino acids. Germline trimming cut 8 bases from V and 4 bases from J; bases unmatched to any gene: 7. The CDR3 coding sequence is TGTGCCAGCCGGCCTAGCGGGTTTTACAATGAGCAGTTCTTC. Protein: CASRPSGFYNEQFF.

This clone was picked up a small number of times. V gene TRBV4-3 combines with J gene TRBJ2-7, with D perhaps assigned TRBD1 or TRBD2 (5 bases each). This CDR3 spans 16 amino acids. Germline V CDR1 and CDR2: LGHNA, YSLEER. V dropped 0 bases and J dropped 4 bases, with 16 bases sitting between them. The CDR3 loop is CASSQEGPHGAYEQYF. The CDR3, as DNA: TGCGCCAGCAGCCAAGAAGGGCCCCACGGGGCATACGAGCAGTACTTC.